The clone carrying this T cell receptor beta chain came up many times. Its antigen is unidentified. The entry originates in a study of regulatory T cells in long-lasting Graves disease. Study-level points and caveats: Persistent disease showed a preference for TRBV28, TRBJ1-2 and TRBJ2-5.

Noted time point: newly diagnosed GD, antithyroid drugs for less than 3 months. Following extraction of RNA from PBMCs, that RNA was used to make the TCR library. According to the study, TCR beta libraries were built with iRepertoire HTBI primers and CDR3-region Arm-PCR. Methods used by the authors: From all samples, identification returned 14 TRBJ and about 63 TRBV segments. TCRdb used MiXCR to reprocess the multiplex PCR reads, holding one entry per CDR3 protein. The V and J calls come from TCRdb's annotation, not from the publication. The sample has hundreds of thousands of distinct CDR3 sequences; around 17% are singletons. V lost 7 bases to trimming and J lost 2 bases, with 14 bases between them. CDR1 is SGHAT and CDR2 is FQNNGV in the germline V gene. The CDR3 contains 15 residues. These same data were also listed under a study on T cells in Graves' hyperthyroidism and ophthalmopathy. As that report states: Hyperthyroidism had been newly diagnosed in patients aged 18 to 65, and its duration was under 2 months. The TCR CDR3 was amplified in a first-round RT-PCR using the HTBI primer set.

V is TRBV11-2 and J is TRBJ2-2; D may match TRBD1 or TRBD2 (5 bases each). Sequences were derived from peripheral blood mononuclear cells (PBMCs), sampled at new diagnosis, from a patient treated with antithyroid drugs. This clonotype originated in a woman aged 25 to 39 with Graves disease. The CDR3 nucleotides read TGTGCCAGCACTCCCGGGGCAGGCAACACCGGGGAGCTGTTTTTT. Protein sequence: CASTPGAGNTGELFF.